The 7 T cell receptor beta chains below were found in one sample sequenced in a study of T-cell reconstitution after alpha-beta-depleted transplantation in children. The authors prepared the TCRbeta library with unique molecular identifiers. TCRdb ran MiXCR on the PCR reads and lists one entry per CDR3 protein. This sample carries under 450,000 distinct CDR3 sequences, around 15% of them seen once, and the ten largest clones take about 32%. The sample in question was PBMCs, mostly from graft donor cells, obtained 360 days after TCRalphabeta/CD19-depleted stem cell transplant. These receptors were collected from a boy in the first two years of life who had a stem cell transplant for Wiskott-Aldrich syndrome, so the T cells may come from the graft donor.

The rearrangement uses TRBV4-3 and TRBJ2-7, with D uncertain. V lost 0 bases and J 2 bases, leaving 11 bases between the germline ends. This CDR3 spans 15 amino acids. Germline V gene sequence: CDR1 LGHNA, CDR2 YSLEER. CDR3 loop: CASSQEDGTTYEQYF. Here the CDR3 DNA reads TGCGCCAGCAGCCAAGAGGATGGCACTACCTACGAGCAGTACTTC.

The chain recombines TRBV24-1 with TRBJ2-3; no clear D gene. CDR3 size: 16 residues. Trimming removed 2 bases from V and 0 bases from J, with 11 bases in between. Germline values: CDR1 KGHDR, CDR2 SFDVKD. The CDR3 spells CATSDSGSSSTDTQYF. The CDR3 region has the DNA TGTGCCACCAGTGATTCAGGCAGTTCTAGCACAGATACGCAGTATTTT.

V is TRBV7-9 and J is TRBJ2-5; D is ambiguous. Germline CDR1 and CDR2: SEHNR and FQNEAQ (reference sequence). Trimming pared 8 bases from V and 3 bases from J, leaving 16 bases between. The CDR3 is made up of 14 amino acids. CDR3 sequence (DNA): TGTGCCAGCCTCCCCCAGGACCTTGAAGAGACCCAGTACTTC. It specifies CASLPQDLEETQYF.

V gene TRBV2 combines with J gene TRBJ2-7; TRBD2 might be the D (6 bases). Trimming shortened V by 3 bases and J by 3 bases, and 15 bases separated the two germline ends. Germline lookup yields CDR1 SNHLY and CDR2 FYNNEI. This CDR3 contains 15 residues. The CDR3 sequence is CASSEEGLLIYEQYF. CDR3 DNA sequence: TGTGCCAGCAGTGAGGAGGGGCTTTTAATCTACGAGCAGTACTTC.

The gene calls are TRBV2 and TRBJ2-1; 13 bases agree with TRBD2. The germline V gene has CDR1 SNHLY and CDR2 FYNNEI. CDR3 length equals 16 residues. The J segment lost 4 bases and the V segment lost 6 bases, leaving 6 bases of the junction unmatched. This CDR3 is CASSKTSGGRYNEQFF. The CDR3 bases are TGTGCCAGCAGCAAGACTAGCGGGGGGAGGTACAATGAGCAGTTCTTC.

This clonotype has at least ten counts. The chain has TRBV5-1 and TRBJ2-7; TRBD1 is a possible D gene (5 bases). Between the trimmed V and J ends, which lost 0 bases and 2 bases, there was a span of 6 bases. From germline, CDR1 is SGHRS and CDR2 YFSETQ. This CDR3 has 13 amino acids. The CDR3 here is CASSLAGTYEQYF. The CDR3 DNA is TGCGCCAGCAGCTTGGCAGGGACCTACGAGCAGTACTTC.

This clonotype showed up many times. The chain joins TRBV29-1 to TRBJ2-3; D not certain. The germline CDR1 and CDR2 sequences are SQVTM and ANQGSEA. The CDR3 extends over 13 amino acids. Trimming pared 4 bases from V and 2 bases from J, leaving 10 bases between. The CDR3 coding sequence is TGCAGCGTTGGAACCGGGCTCACAGATACGCAGTATTTT. This translates into CSVGTGLTDTQYF.